The sample holds a few counts of the clone carrying this TCR beta chain. The antigen remains unidentified. This CDR3 comprises 15 residues. V lost 3 bases and J 6 bases, leaving 14 bases between the germline ends. CDR1 is LNHDA and CDR2 is SQIVND in the germline V gene (reference sequence). This entry belongs to a study of T cell repertoires in cytomegalovirus infection. The study's findings and limits: What dominated the ex vivo response were HLA-C-restricted CMV-specific TCR beta clonotypes. Individuals carrying CMV plus the relevant HLA were identified by cumulative frequency of public TCR beta families.

TCRdb reprocessed the reads via MiXCR and lists one record per CDR3 protein. The profile shows under 350,000 distinct CDR3 sequences, roughly a tenth of them singletons. The chain combines TRBV19 with TRBJ2-2, with TRBD2 as a possible D gene (6 bases). Sequencing used PBMCs. The sequence came from a human donor in good health (CMV status not recorded). Some clones in this sample may be carry-over from other donors' samples. The CDR3 loop is CASSIGTLASGELFF. CDR3 sequence (DNA): TGTGCCAGTAGTATCGGGACTCTCGCGTCCGGGGAGCTGTTTTTT.